This TCR beta chain was recovered during a study of shared clonotypes between healthy human individuals. Broader study findings: Blood was the sole source, and tissue repertoires probably differ.

CD8 memory was a combination of CD45RO+ cells and CCR7-negative CD45RA+ TemRA cells. Sorted subsets were amplified in replicate PCRs using around 200 ng DNA, roughly 30,000 T cell genomes. Original data processing: Quality scores were absent from the junction-only immunoSEQ sequences, so filtering differed. Method: immunoSEQ multiplex PCR; TCRdb's copy keeps in-frame clones and lacks some. V and J calls and clone size follow that table, whereas D and trimming were derived from the DNA. Of about 690,000 clones listed, 90% were seen once; the top ten hold 34%. This CDR3 is 15 amino acids long. The V gene's germline CDR1 is SGHVS and CDR2 FQNEAQ. V lost 4 bases to trimming and J lost 6 bases; unmatched junction nucleotides: 10. A note on this clone: Its antigen is not known.

This chain links TRBV7-8 with TRBJ1-1; 8 bases match TRBD1. This receptor was identified in a young man in good health. Some clones in this sample may be carry-over from other donors' samples. What was sequenced was memory CD8+ T cells from PBMCs. Subset meaning: CD45RO+ cells pooled with CCR7-negative TemRA cells. The DNA of the CDR3 is TGTGCCAGCAGCTCCTCCGCAGGGGGCGGGCCTGAAGCTTTCTTT. Residues: CASSSSAGGGPEAFF.